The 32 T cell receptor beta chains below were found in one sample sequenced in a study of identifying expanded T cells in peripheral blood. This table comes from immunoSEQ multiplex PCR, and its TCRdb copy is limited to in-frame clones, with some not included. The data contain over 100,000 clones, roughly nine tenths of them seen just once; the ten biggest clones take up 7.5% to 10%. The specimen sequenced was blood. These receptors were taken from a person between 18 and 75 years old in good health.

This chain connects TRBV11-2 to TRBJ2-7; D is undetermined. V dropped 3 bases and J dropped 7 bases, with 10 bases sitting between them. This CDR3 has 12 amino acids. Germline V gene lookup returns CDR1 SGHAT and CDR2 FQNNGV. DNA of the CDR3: TGTGCCAGCAGCTTCCAGGCTGAGGAGCAGTACTTC. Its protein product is CASSFQAEEQYF.

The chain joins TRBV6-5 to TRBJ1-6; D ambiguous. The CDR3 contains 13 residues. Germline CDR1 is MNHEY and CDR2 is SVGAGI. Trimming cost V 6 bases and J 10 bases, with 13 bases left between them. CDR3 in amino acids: CASSLQWGSPLHF. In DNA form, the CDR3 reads TGTGCCAGCAGCCTACAGTGGGGATCACCCCTCCACTTT.

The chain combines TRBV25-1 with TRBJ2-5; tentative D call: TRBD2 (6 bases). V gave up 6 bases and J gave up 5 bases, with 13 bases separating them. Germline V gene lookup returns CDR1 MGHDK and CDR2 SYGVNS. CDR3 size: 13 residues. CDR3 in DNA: TGTGCCAGCAGGGGGAGGTTTTCGGAGACCCAGTACTTC. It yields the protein CASRGRFSETQYF.

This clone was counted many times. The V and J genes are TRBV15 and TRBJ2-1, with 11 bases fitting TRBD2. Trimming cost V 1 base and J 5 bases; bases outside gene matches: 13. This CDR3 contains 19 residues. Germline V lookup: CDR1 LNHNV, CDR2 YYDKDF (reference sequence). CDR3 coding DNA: TGTGCCACCAGCAGAGGTGTTGTAGCGGGGGGGCCGAGCGACAATGAGCAGTTCTTC. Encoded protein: CATSRGVVAGGPSDNEQFF.

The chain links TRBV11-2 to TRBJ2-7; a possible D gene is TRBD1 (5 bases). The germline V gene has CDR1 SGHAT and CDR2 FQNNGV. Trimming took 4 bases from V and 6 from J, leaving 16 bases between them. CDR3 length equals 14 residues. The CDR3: CASSWSSGPFEQYF. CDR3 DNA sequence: TGTGCCAGCAGCTGGTCCTCAGGGCCCTTCGAGCAGTACTTC.

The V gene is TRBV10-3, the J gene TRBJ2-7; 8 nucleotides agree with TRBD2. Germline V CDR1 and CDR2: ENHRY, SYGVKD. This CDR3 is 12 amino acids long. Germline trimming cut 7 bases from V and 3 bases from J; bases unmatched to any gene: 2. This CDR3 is CAITAGGYEQYF. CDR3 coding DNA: TGTGCCATCACCGCGGGGGGCTACGAGCAGTACTTC.

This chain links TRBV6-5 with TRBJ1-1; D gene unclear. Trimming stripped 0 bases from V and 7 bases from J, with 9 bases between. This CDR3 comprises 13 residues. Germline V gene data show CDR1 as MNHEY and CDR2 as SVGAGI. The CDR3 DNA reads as TGTGCCAGCAGTTACTCGAATAGAGTTGAAGCTTTCTTT. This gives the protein CASSYSNRVEAFF.

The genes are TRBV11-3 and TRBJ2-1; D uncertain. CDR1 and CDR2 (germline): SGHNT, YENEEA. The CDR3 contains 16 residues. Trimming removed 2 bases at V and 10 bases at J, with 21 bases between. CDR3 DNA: TGTGCCAGCAGCTTAAAAGGATCTGGGTCAATGGGGGAGCAGTTCTTC. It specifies CASSLKGSGSMGEQFF.

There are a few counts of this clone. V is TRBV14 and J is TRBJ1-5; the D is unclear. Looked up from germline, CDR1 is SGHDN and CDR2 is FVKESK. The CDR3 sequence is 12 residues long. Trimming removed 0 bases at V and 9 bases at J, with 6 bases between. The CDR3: CASSQDAGPQHF. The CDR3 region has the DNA TGTGCCAGCAGCCAAGATGCAGGGCCCCAGCATTTT.

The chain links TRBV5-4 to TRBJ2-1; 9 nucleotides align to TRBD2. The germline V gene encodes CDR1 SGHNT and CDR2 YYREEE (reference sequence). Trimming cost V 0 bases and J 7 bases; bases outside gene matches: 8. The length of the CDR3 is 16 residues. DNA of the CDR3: TGTGCCAGCAGCTTGGCGGTGGCTAGCGGGATTAATGAGCAGTTCTTC. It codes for CASSLAVASGINEQFF. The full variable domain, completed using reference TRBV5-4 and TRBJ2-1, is ETGVTQSPTHLIKTRGQQVTLRCSSQSGHNTVSWYQQALGQGPQFIFQYYREEENGRGNFPPRFSGLQFPNYSSELNVNALELDDSALYLCASSLAVASGINEQFFGPGTRLTVL.

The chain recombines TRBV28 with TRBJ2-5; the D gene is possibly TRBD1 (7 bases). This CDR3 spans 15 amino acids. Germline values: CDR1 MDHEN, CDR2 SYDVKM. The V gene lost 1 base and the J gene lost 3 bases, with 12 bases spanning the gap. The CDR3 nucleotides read TGTGCCAGCAGTTTATACGGCAGGGGGGAAGAGACCCAGTACTTC. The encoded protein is CASSLYGRGEETQYF.

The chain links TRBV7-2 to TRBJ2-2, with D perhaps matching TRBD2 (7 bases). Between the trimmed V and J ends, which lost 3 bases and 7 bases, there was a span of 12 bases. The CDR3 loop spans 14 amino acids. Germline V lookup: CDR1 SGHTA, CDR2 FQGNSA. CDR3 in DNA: TGTGCCAGCAGCTTTTCGGGGGGCTACGGGGAGCTGTTTTTT. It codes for CASSFSGGYGELFF.

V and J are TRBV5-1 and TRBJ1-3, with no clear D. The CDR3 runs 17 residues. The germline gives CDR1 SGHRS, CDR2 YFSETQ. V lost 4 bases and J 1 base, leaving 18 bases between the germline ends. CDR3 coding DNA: TGCGCCAGCAGCAGCTACCCTCATGATTTATCTGGAAACACCATATATTTT. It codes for CASSSYPHDLSGNTIYF.

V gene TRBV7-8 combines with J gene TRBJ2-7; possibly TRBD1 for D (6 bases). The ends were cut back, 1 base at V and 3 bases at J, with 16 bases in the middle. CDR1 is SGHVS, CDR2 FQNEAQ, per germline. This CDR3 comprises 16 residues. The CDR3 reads CASSLGLTGWDYEQYF. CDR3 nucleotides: TGTGCCAGCAGCTTAGGTCTCACAGGGTGGGACTACGAGCAGTACTTC. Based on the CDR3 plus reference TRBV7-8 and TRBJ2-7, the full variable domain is GAGVSQSPRYKVAKRGQDVALRCDPISGHVSLFWYQQALGQGPEFLTYFQNEAQLDKSGLPSDRFFAERPEGSVSTLKIQRTQQEDSAVYLCASSLGLTGWDYEQYFGPGTRLTVT.

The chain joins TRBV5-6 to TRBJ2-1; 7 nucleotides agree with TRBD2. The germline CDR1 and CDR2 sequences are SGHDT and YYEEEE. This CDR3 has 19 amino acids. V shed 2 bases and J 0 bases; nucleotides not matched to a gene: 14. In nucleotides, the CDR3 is TGTGCCAGCAGCTTCCCTCTTTTGACTAGCCCAGACTCCTACAATGAGCAGTTCTTC. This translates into CASSFPLLTSPDSYNEQFF.

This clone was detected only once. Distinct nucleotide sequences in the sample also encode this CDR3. The CDR3 spells CASSLGRTSTDTQYF. The DNA of the CDR3 is TGTGCCAGCAGCTTGGGACGGACTTCCACAGATACGCAGTATTTT. The chain joins TRBV5-4 to TRBJ2-3; the D gene is possibly TRBD2 (5 bases). The CDR3 covers 15 residues. The V end was cut by 0 bases, the J end by 2 bases, with 10 bases between. Germline assignment: CDR1 SGHNT and CDR2 YYREEE (reference sequence).

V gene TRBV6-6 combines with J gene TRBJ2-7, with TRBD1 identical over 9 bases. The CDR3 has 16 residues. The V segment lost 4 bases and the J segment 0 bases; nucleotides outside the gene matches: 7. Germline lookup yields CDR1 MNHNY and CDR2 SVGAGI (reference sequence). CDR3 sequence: CASSFGTGYSSYEQYF. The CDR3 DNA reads TGTGCCAGCAGTTTCGGGACAGGGTATTCCTCCTACGAGCAGTACTTC.

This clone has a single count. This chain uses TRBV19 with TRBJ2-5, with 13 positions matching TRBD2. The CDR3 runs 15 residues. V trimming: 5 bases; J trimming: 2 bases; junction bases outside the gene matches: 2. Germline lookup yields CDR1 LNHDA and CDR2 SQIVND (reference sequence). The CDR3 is CASSPGLAGQETQYF. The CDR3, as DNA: TGTGCCAGTAGTCCGGGACTAGCGGGACAAGAGACCCAGTACTTC.

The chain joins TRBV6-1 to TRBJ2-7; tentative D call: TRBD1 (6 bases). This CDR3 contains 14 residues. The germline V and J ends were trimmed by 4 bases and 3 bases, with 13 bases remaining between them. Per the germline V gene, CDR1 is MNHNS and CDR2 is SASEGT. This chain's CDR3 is CASSVSGQLYEQYF. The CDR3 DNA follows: TGTGCCAGCAGTGTGAGCGGACAGCTCTACGAGCAGTACTTC.

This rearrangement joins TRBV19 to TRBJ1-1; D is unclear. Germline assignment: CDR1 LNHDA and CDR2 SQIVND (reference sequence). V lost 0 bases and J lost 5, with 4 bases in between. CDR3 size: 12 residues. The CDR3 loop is CASSIEGTEAFF. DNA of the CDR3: TGTGCCAGTAGTATAGAGGGGACTGAAGCTTTCTTT.

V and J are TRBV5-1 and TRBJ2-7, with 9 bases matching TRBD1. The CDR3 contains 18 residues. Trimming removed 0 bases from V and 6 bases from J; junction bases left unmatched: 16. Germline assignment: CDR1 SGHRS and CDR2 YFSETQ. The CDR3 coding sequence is TGCGCCAGCAGCTTGGCCGGTTCGGAGGGACAGGGAATGTCCGAGCAGTACTTC. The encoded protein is CASSLAGSEGQGMSEQYF.

CDR3 sequence: CASSPPVRGPYEQYF. The CDR3 DNA is TGTGCCAGCTCACCACCGGTAAGGGGCCCCTACGAGCAGTACTTC. The V and J genes are TRBV18 and TRBJ2-7, with D possibly TRBD1 on 5 matching bases. Germline CDR1 reads KGHSH; CDR2 reads LQKENI. The CDR3 is made up of 15 amino acids. Trimming removed 0 bases at V and 2 bases at J, with 11 bases between.

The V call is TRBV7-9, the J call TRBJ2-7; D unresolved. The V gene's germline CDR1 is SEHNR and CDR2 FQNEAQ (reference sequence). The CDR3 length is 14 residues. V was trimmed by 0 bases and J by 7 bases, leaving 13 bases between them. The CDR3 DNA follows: TGTGCCAGCAGCTTAGCGGCGGCTTCAGCAGAGCAGTACTTC. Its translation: CASSLAAASAEQYF.

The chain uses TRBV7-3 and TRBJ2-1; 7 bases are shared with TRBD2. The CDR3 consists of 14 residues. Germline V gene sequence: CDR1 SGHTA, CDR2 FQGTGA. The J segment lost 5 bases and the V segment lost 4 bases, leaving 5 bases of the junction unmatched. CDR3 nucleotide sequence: TGTGCCAGCAGCTCCTTAGCGGGCGACAATGAGCAGTTCTTC. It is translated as CASSSLAGDNEQFF.

CDR3: CASRAVDASNSPLHF. Written as DNA, the CDR3 is TGTGCCAGCAGGGCAGTCGACGCTAGTAATTCACCCCTCCACTTT. The chain recombines TRBV7-2 with TRBJ1-6; no clear D. The CDR3 loop spans 15 amino acids. Germline V CDR1 and CDR2: SGHTA, FQGNSA. V was cut by 6 bases and J by 6 bases, with 15 bases left in between.

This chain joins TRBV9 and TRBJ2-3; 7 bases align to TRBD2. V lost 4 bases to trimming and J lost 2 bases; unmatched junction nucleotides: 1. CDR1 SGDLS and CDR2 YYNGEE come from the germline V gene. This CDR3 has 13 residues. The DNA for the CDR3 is TGTGCCAGCAGCCGGGACTACACAGATACGCAGTATTTT. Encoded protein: CASSRDYTDTQYF. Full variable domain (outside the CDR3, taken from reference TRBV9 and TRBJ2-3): DSGVTQTPKHLITATGQRVTLRCSPRSGDLSVYWYQQSLDQGLQFLIQYYNGEERAKGNILERFSAQQFPDLHSELNLSSLELGDSALYFCASSRDYTDTQYFGPGTRLTVL.

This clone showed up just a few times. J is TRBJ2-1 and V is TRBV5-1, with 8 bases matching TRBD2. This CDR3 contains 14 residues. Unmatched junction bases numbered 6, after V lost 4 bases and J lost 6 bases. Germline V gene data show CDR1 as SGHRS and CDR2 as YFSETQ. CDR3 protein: CASSTGLEINEQFF. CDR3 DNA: TGCGCCAGCAGCACGGGACTAGAGATCAATGAGCAGTTCTTC.

The chain's CDR3 is CASKSGGWDQPQHF. CDR3 nucleotides: TGTGCCAGCAAATCGGGAGGGTGGGACCAGCCCCAGCATTTT. V gene TRBV7-8 combines with J gene TRBJ1-5, with D possibly matching TRBD1 (5 bases). V was clipped by 7 bases and J by 7 bases, with 17 bases between them. This CDR3 spans 14 amino acids. Germline CDR1 SGHVS, CDR2 FQNEAQ.

The CDR3 is CASSDPPGLAGWVAGELFF. CDR3 sequence (DNA): TGTGCCAGCAGCGACCCTCCTGGACTAGCGGGGTGGGTTGCCGGGGAGCTGTTTTTT. The rearrangement joins TRBV9 to TRBJ2-2, with TRBD2 identical over 12 bases. This CDR3 has 19 amino acids. V shed 3 bases and J 6 bases; nucleotides not matched to a gene: 15. The germline gives CDR1 SGDLS, CDR2 YYNGEE.

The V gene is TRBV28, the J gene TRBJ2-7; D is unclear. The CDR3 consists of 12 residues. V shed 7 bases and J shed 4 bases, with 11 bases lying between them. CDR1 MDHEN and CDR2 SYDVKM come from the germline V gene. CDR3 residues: CASTGKPYEQYF. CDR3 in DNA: TGTGCCAGCACCGGAAAGCCTTACGAGCAGTACTTC.

The CDR3 region has the DNA TGTGCCATCAACGACCCGCGGGGAACAGATACGCAGTATTTT. Its translation: CAINDPRGTDTQYF. This rearrangement joins TRBV10-3 to TRBJ2-3; tentatively, D is TRBD2 (6 bases). CDR1 and CDR2 (germline): ENHRY, SYGVKD. Between the trimmed V and J ends, which lost 7 bases and 3 bases, there was a span of 14 bases. The CDR3 is 14 amino acids.

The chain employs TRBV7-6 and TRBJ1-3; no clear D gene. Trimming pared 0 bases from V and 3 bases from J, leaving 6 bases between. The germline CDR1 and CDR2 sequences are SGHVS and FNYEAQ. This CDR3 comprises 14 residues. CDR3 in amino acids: CASSLATLGNTIYF. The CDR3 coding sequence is TGTGCCAGCAGCTTAGCAACACTTGGAAACACCATATATTTT.